What follows are 10 T cell receptor beta chains derived from one specimen sequenced in a study of early T cells in non-severe SARS-CoV-2 infection. MiXCR, run by TCRdb on the 5' RACE reads, gives a single entry per CDR3 protein. This table has approximately 98,000 distinct CDR3 sequences, around 10% appearing once. The sequenced sample consisted of whole blood. The receptor set was obtained from an adult who was a healthcare worker with PCR-confirmed SARS-CoV-2 infection or an uninfected control (not recorded which).

This rearrangement joins TRBV27 to TRBJ2-7; TRBD1 aligns across 9 bases. The CDR3 contains 14 residues. V was clipped by 5 bases and J by 5 bases; unmatched bases: 7. Looked up from germline, CDR1 is MNHEY and CDR2 is SMNVEV (reference sequence). The CDR3 is CASSIRDRDHEQYF. The DNA of the CDR3 is TGTGCCAGCAGTATCCGGGACAGGGACCACGAGCAGTACTTC.

V gene TRBV5-1 combines with J gene TRBJ1-6; D might be TRBD1 (5 bases). Between the trimmed V and J ends, which lost 4 bases and 8 bases, there was a span of 13 bases. Germline V gene sequence: CDR1 SGHRS, CDR2 YFSETQ. The CDR3 length is 14 residues. In DNA, the CDR3 is TGCGCCAGCAGCGCCGGGACGGCAGATTCACCCCTCCACTTT. Residues: CASSAGTADSPLHF.

This rearrangement joins TRBV10-3 to TRBJ2-2; D possibly corresponds to TRBD1 (6 bases). CDR1 and CDR2 from the germline V gene are ENHRY and SYGVKD. The length of the CDR3 is 19 residues. Trimming took off 3 bases at V and 7 bases at J, with 27 bases between the two ends. CDR3 sequence: CAISDPDEAGELFDGELFF. The DNA for the CDR3 is TGTGCCATCAGTGATCCAGACGAGGCAGGGGAGTTATTTGACGGGGAGCTGTTTTTT.

The gene calls are TRBV20-1 and TRBJ1-6; 7 nucleotides align to TRBD1. Germline V gene sequence: CDR1 DFQATT, CDR2 SNEGSKA (reference sequence). Trimming removed 0 bases from V and 9 bases from J; junction bases left unmatched: 17. The CDR3 is 18 amino acids. CDR3 region: CSARDWVHLEGAGSPLHF. Written as DNA, the CDR3 is TGCAGTGCTAGAGATTGGGTACACTTGGAGGGGGCAGGTTCACCCCTCCACTTT.

This clonotype was seen repeatedly, ten times or more. V gene TRBV7-9 combines with J gene TRBJ1-4; D is undetermined. CDR1 SEHNR and CDR2 FQNEAQ come from the germline V gene (reference sequence). Trimming took off 5 bases at V and 8 bases at J, with 21 bases between the two ends. The CDR3 extends over 16 amino acids. The CDR3 region is CASSPKVGPIPEKLFF. CDR3 coding DNA: TGTGCCAGCAGCCCCAAGGTCGGGCCTATCCCCGAAAAACTGTTTTTT.

This clonotype has more than one count but fewer than ten. The chain is built from TRBV24-1 and TRBJ2-7; D possibly uses TRBD1 or TRBD2 (5 bases each). The CDR3 has 13 amino acids. Germline V CDR1 and CDR2: KGHDR, SFDVKD. V lost 3 bases, J lost 5 bases, and 10 bases lay in between. The DNA for the CDR3 is TGTGCCACCAGTGATGAAGGGACCCACGAGCAGTACTTC. Translated: CATSDEGTHEQYF.

This clonotype has at least ten counts. The chain joins TRBV28 to TRBJ1-6; 8 nucleotides align to TRBD1. There are 14 residues in the CDR3. Looked up from germline, CDR1 is MDHEN and CDR2 is SYDVKM. V gave up 6 bases and J gave up 7 bases; unmatched junction bases: 5. CDR3 nucleotide sequence: TGTGCCAGCAGCTCGACAGGGGACAATTCACCCCTCCACTTT. Its protein product is CASSSTGDNSPLHF.

J is TRBJ1-6 and V is TRBV7-3; D perhaps matches TRBD1 (5 bases). The CDR3 loop spans 14 amino acids. Trimming removed 4 bases at V and 7 bases at J, with 11 bases between. Germline CDR1 and CDR2: SGHTA and FQGTGA. Here the CDR3 reads CASSSQGSNSPLHF. For the CDR3, the DNA is TGTGCCAGCAGCTCCCAGGGTAGCAATTCACCCCTCCACTTT.

This clonotype was found many times. The gene calls are TRBV28 and TRBJ2-3, with 9 bases aligning to TRBD1. The CDR3 consists of 18 residues. The ends lost 3 bases at V and 2 bases at J; junction bases unmatched: 12. The germline V gene encodes CDR1 MDHEN and CDR2 SYDVKM. CDR3 sequence: CASSFRPGQGHNTDTQYF. The CDR3 DNA is TGTGCCAGCAGTTTTCGTCCGGGACAGGGCCACAACACAGATACGCAGTATTTT.

Here the CDR3 DNA reads TGTGCCACCAGCCGGGAGAACACTGAAGCTTTCTTT. This sequence encodes CATSRENTEAFF. The chain couples TRBV15 to TRBJ1-1; D remains unclear. The V and J ends lost 5 bases and 1 base respectively, with 5 bases between them. CDR1 LNHNV and CDR2 YYDKDF come from the germline V gene (reference sequence). This CDR3 has 12 amino acids.